The T cell receptor (beta chain) described here comes from a study of blood T cell repertoires in COVID-19. On the study more broadly: T cells, B-cell-depleted T cells, or PBMCs provided the cDNA or gDNA that served as material.

Germline assignment: CDR1 MNHEY and CDR2 SMNVEV (reference sequence). V was pared by 0 bases and J by 4 bases, with 12 bases between. The CDR3 runs to 15 residues. Cohorts were based on clinical histories the participants reported. Authors' processing steps: Reference gene primer amplification gave nucleated cell count estimates. Repertoires were generated with immunoSEQ multiplex PCR, while TCRdb's copy carries only in-frame clones and drops some. V and J calls and clone size are as listed in that table; D and trimming were resolved from the DNA. The sample records under 200,000 clones, around 89% being singletons.

Sequenced sample: PBMCs or T cells enriched from blood (not recorded which). The receptor was derived from a woman aged 45-59 years who had recovered from COVID-19. The rearrangement links TRBV27 to TRBJ1-2; D not resolved. The CDR3 sequence is CASSLSPTVLYGYTF. CDR3 in DNA: TGTGCCAGCAGTTTATCGCCTACAGTTCTCTATGGCTACACCTTC.